These 18 T cell receptor beta chains originate from one sample sequenced in a study of blood T cells in healthy people across ages. PCR was performed a second time for about 6 to 12 cycles using a sample-barcoded 5' primer and a J-beta primer mix. MiXCR, applied by TCRdb to the 5' RACE reads, yields one record per CDR3 protein. The table has 750,000 to 1,000,000 distinct CDR3 sequences, 29% seen once. The same sample was also used in a study of T cells of mothers and their children.

The sample consisted of blood. Source of these receptors: a woman aged 40 to 50 in good health.

This clonotype was recorded a few times. The rearrangement uses TRBV2 and TRBJ2-7; D may be TRBD1 or TRBD2 (5 bases each). Germline V gives CDR1 SNHLY, CDR2 FYNNEI. V was cut by 3 bases and J by 2 bases, with 11 bases left in between. CDR3 size: 14 residues. The CDR3 sequence is CASSDEGIAYEQYF. Here the CDR3 DNA reads TGTGCCAGCAGTGATGAGGGGATAGCCTACGAGCAGTACTTC.

This clonotype was recorded at least ten times. The chain combines TRBV27 with TRBJ2-1; D is ambiguous. The V end lost 2 bases, the J end lost 9 bases, and 17 bases lay between the germline ends. This CDR3 has 15 residues. Germline V gene sequence: CDR1 MNHEY, CDR2 SMNVEV (reference sequence). The CDR3 DNA follows: TGTGCCAGCAGTTTAATGGCCTCTCAGGTTAGTGAGCAGTTCTTC. Its translation: CASSLMASQVSEQFF.

The rearrangement links TRBV3-1 to TRBJ2-1; the match to TRBD1 covers 7 bases. Germline loops: CDR1 LGHDT, CDR2 YNNKEL (reference sequence). The CDR3 has 14 amino acids. J lost 0 bases, V lost 8 bases, and 4 bases had no gene match. CDR3 sequence reads: CASRDRGSYNEQFF. The CDR3 DNA reads TGTGCCAGCCGGGACAGAGGCTCCTACAATGAGCAGTTCTTC.

The V and J genes are TRBV5-1 and TRBJ2-3; the D is unclear. CDR1 and CDR2 from the germline V gene are SGHRS and YFSETQ. Trimming stripped 1 base from V and 4 bases from J, with 10 bases between. The CDR3 sequence is 14 residues long. The CDR3 DNA sequence: TGCGCCAGCAGCTTGTTGGCGCTCCCAGATACGCAGTATTTT. Protein: CASSLLALPDTQYF.

This clonotype was counted ten times or more. The CDR3 DNA is TGTGCCACCAGCCTTCGTAGCGGGGGGAATGAGCAGTTCTTC. It encodes CATSLRSGGNEQFF. The V call is TRBV15, the J call TRBJ2-1, with 10 bases fitting TRBD2. Germline V gene sequence: CDR1 LNHNV, CDR2 YYDKDF (reference sequence). The V gene end was trimmed by 5 bases and the J gene end by 7 bases; junction bases not matched to a gene: 5. The CDR3 consists of 14 residues. The full variable domain, completed using reference TRBV15 and TRBJ2-1, is DAMVIQNPRYQVTQFGKPVTLSCSQTLNHNVMYWYQQKSSQAPKLLFHYYDKDFNNEADTPDNFQSRRPNTSFCFLDIRSPGLGDTAMYLCATSLRSGGNEQFFGPGTRLTVL.

The CDR3 DNA is TGTGCCATCAGAACCGTGGGGGCAGGACTGAACACCGGGGAGCTGTTTTTT. Protein sequence: CAIRTVGAGLNTGELFF. This sequence joins TRBV10-3 and TRBJ2-2; D might be TRBD1 (6 bases). Trimming shortened V by 6 bases and J by 1 base, and 18 bases separated the two germline ends. Germline CDR1 is ENHRY and CDR2 is SYGVKD. CDR3 length: 17 amino acids.

The V call is TRBV12-3 or TRBV12-4, the J call TRBJ2-7; the D call may be TRBD1 or TRBD2 (5 bases each). The V gene lost 3 bases and the J gene lost 6 bases, with 12 bases spanning the gap. The CDR3 consists of 13 residues. The CDR3, as DNA: TGTGCCAGCAGTTTCATGGGGGATGGCGAGCAGTACTTC. Protein sequence: CASSFMGDGEQYF.

This clonotype was seen a handful of times. The V gene is TRBV5-5, the J gene TRBJ2-7; 7 bases fit TRBD1. The CDR3 contains 14 residues. V dropped 2 bases and J dropped 4; count of bases not matched to a gene: 6. Germline CDR1 SGHKS, CDR2 YYEKEE (reference sequence). CDR3 sequence (DNA): TGTGCCAGCAGCTTCTGGAGACAGGGTTACGAGCAGTACTTC. This gives the protein CASSFWRQGYEQYF.

This clonotype was seen a few times. V usage is TRBV7-3 and J usage is TRBJ2-4, with 8 positions matching TRBD1. This CDR3 comprises 15 residues. Germline values: CDR1 SGHTA, CDR2 FQGTGA. Trimming cost V 4 bases and J 13 bases; bases outside gene matches: 15. The CDR3 DNA reads as TGTGCCAGCAGCTCTCAGCAGGGGGCGAACGGTGAGCAGTACTTC. This codes for CASSSQQGANGEQYF.

The chain has TRBV12-3 or TRBV12-4 and TRBJ1-4, with a weak D call TRBD1 (6 bases). V was pared by 7 bases and J by 5 bases, with 14 bases between. The CDR3 spans 14 residues. CDR3 loop: CASTKRQGNEKLFF. The DNA for the CDR3 is TGTGCCAGCACCAAGAGGCAGGGGAATGAAAAACTGTTTTTT.

V and J are TRBV20-1 and TRBJ1-5; weak D call: TRBD1 (6 bases). The V gene's germline CDR1 is DFQATT and CDR2 SNEGSKA (reference sequence). The germline V and J ends were trimmed by 1 base and 6 bases, with 22 bases remaining between them. This CDR3 has 17 residues. The CDR3 here is CSARVGQFFGYGQPQHF. In DNA, the CDR3 is TGCAGTGCTAGAGTTGGACAGTTTTTTGGTTATGGTCAGCCCCAGCATTTT.

The rearrangement uses TRBV28 and TRBJ1-2, with D possibly matching TRBD1 (5 bases). The CDR3 has 13 residues. Germline values: CDR1 MDHEN, CDR2 SYDVKM. V shed 10 bases and J shed 8 bases, with 20 bases lying between them. The CDR3 protein is CATRGPGRRGYTF. The DNA for the CDR3 is TGTGCCACCCGAGGCCCGGGACGTCGGGGCTACACCTTC.

The chain recombines TRBV4-3 with TRBJ2-7, with TRBD1 identical over 9 bases. Germline V gene sequence: CDR1 LGHNA, CDR2 YSLEER. The V segment lost 5 bases and the J segment 3 bases; nucleotides outside the gene matches: 5. The CDR3 sequence is 14 residues long. The CDR3 reads CASSTRQGGYEQYF. CDR3 bases: TGCGCCAGCAGCACCCGACAGGGGGGCTACGAGCAGTACTTC.

The chain carries TRBV5-1 and TRBJ2-7; TRBD2 might be the D (6 bases). The germline V and J ends were trimmed by 6 bases and 6 bases, with 25 bases remaining between them. The CDR3 runs to 16 residues. Looked up from germline, CDR1 is SGHRS and CDR2 is YFSETQ. CDR3 in DNA: TGCGCCAGCAACGCCCGAAACGCGGGGAGCGGGTCCGAGCAGTACTTC. Translated, it gives CASNARNAGSGSEQYF.

This clonotype was detected ten times or more. The genes are TRBV7-9 and TRBJ2-3; D unclear. This CDR3 has 12 amino acids. Germline CDR1 and CDR2: SEHNR and FQNEAQ (reference sequence). V lost 3 bases to trimming and J lost 4 bases, with 5 bases between them. CDR3 sequence: CASSLSADTQYF. CDR3 bases: TGTGCCAGCAGCTTGTCGGCAGATACGCAGTATTTT.

This clonotype has a handful of counts. V and J are TRBV7-8 and TRBJ1-4; TRBD1 is a possible D gene (6 bases). The CDR3 covers 16 residues. CDR1 SGHVS and CDR2 FQNEAQ come from the germline V gene. Deletions cut 5 bases from V and 8 bases from J, with 21 bases between. DNA for the CDR3: TGTGCCAGCAGCCCCCGTGGGGGCAGGGGAAACGAAAAACTGTTTTTT. This codes for CASSPRGGRGNEKLFF.

This clonotype was observed a single time. The chain carries TRBV3-1 and TRBJ2-7; D is unresolved. The CDR3 runs 15 residues. V was pared by 1 base and J by 1 base, with 11 bases between. CDR1 and CDR2 from the germline V gene are LGHDT and YNNKEL (reference sequence). The CDR3, as DNA: TGTGCCAGCAGCCAAGTGGCGACATGGTCCTACGAGCAGTACTTC. Residues: CASSQVATWSYEQYF.

This sequence joins TRBV20-1 and TRBJ2-1; 7 positions agree with TRBD1. Germline values: CDR1 DFQATT, CDR2 SNEGSKA (reference sequence). There are 13 residues in the CDR3. The ends lost 6 bases at V and 2 bases at J; junction bases unmatched: 4. The CDR3 spells CSAPGQTYNEQFF. CDR3 in DNA: TGCAGTGCGCCGGGACAGACCTACAATGAGCAGTTCTTC.